A selection of T cell receptor beta chains follows, all from one sample in a study of cytomegalovirus exposure and HLA in healthy donors. Method: immunoSEQ multiplex PCR; TCRdb's copy keeps in-frame clones and lacks some. The data hold 200,000 to 250,000 clones, with approximately 85% observed a single time. Sequencing was done on a sample of PBMCs. These receptor sequences come from a woman in her thirties or forties in good health and CMV-seronegative. Each CDR3 is given without its conserved first and last residue. The order of the fields is V gene, J gene, CDR3 protein.

TRBV5-1	TRBJ2-2	ASSPWTGANTGELF
TRBV19	TRBJ1-1	ASIRERTTEAF
TRBV25-1	TRBJ2-3	ASSDGLGTDTQY
TRBV5-6	TRBJ1-2	ASSLGWTDSPRGYT
TRBV29-1	TRBJ2-1	SVATPSGRSTNEQF
TRBV19	TRBJ2-7	ASSKKQGFSYEQY
TRBV27	TRBJ1-2	ASSFMGDRGKDGYT
TRBV30	TRBJ1-2	AWSGQINYGYT
TRBV5-4	TRBJ2-5	ASSLAGRTSGMETQY
TRBV5-1	TRBJ2-7	ASSLVSGTHYYEQY